A selection of T cell receptor beta chains follows, all from one sample in a study of T cell changes during pregnancy in multiple sclerosis. Produced via immunoSEQ multiplex PCR; TCRdb's table is partial and in-frame only. Among about 18,000 clones listed, around 82% were seen once. Material: CD8+ T cells from peripheral blood mononuclear cells, obtained in the third trimester of pregnancy. All receptors derive from a female donor in good health, enrolled as a control in a pregnancy study. Each CDR3 is given with its conserved first and last residue. Fields, in order: V gene, D gene, clone size, J gene, CDR3 protein, CDR3 DNA. D genes are given only for firm matches. Rows may omit the clone size; those that give it use once, few, many or a size class.

>TRBV1|.|.|TRBJ1-2
CTNGGNRAGGYTF
TGCACCAACGGGGGGAACAGGGCGGGGGGCTACACCTTC
>TRBV5-6|TRBD1|.|TRBJ1-5
CASSLGTGGNQPQHF
TGTGCCAGCAGCTTAGGGACAGGGGGTAATCAGCCCCAGCATTTT
>TRBV19|.|.|TRBJ2-7
CASSAGITYEQYF
TGTGCCAGTTCGGCGGGGATTACCTACGAGCAGTACTTC
>TRBV13|TRBD2|.|TRBJ2-3
CASSPLAGGSTDTQYF
TGTGCCAGCAGCCCCCTAGCGGGGGGTAGCACAGATACGCAGTATTTT
>TRBV6-1|TRBD1|.|TRBJ2-1
CASSESVGTGYNEQFF
TGTGCCAGCAGTGAGTCGGTGGGGACAGGGTACAATGAGCAGTTCTTC
>TRBV6-1|TRBD2|.|TRBJ2-7
CASSETTSGYEQYF
TGTGCCAGCAGTGAAACGACTAGCGGCTACGAGCAGTACTTC
>TRBV29-1|.|.|TRBJ2-2
CSVRIRGELFF
TGCAGCGTCAGGATCAGAGGGGAGCTGTTTTTT
>TRBV7-8|.|once|TRBJ1-2
CASSPQAEGGPYGYTF
TGTGCCAGCAGCCCCCAGGCAGAGGGCGGCCCCTATGGCTACACCTTC
>TRBV4-3|TRBD1|.|TRBJ1-2
CASSQGPSGTGEYGYTF
TGCGCCAGCAGCCAAGGTCCTTCCGGGACAGGGGAATATGGCTACACCTTC
>TRBV10-1|.|.|TRBJ1-2
CASSESGPGLVGYTF
TGCGCCAGCAGTGAGTCCGGTCCAGGACTCGTAGGCTACACCTTC
>TRBV14|.|.|TRBJ1-1
CASSQVVGGAYAEAFF
TGTGCCAGCAGCCAAGTGGTGGGGGGGGCTTACGCTGAAGCTTTCTTT
>TRBV18|TRBD1|once|TRBJ2-3
CASSPDRGTDTQYF
TGTGCCAGCTCACCTGACAGGGGGACAGATACGCAGTATTTT
>TRBV4-1|.|.|TRBJ1-4
CASSQDTGTGEKLFF
TGCGCCAGCAGCCAAGATACAGGGACCGGGGAAAAACTGTTTTTT
>TRBV2|.|.|TRBJ2-7
CASSRTEASSYEQYF
TGTGCCAGCAGTCGGACTGAGGCAAGCTCCTACGAGCAGTACTTC
>TRBV19|.|.|TRBJ1-4
CASNMGPATNEKLFF
TGTGCCAGTAACATGGGGCCTGCAACTAATGAAAAACTGTTTTTT
>TRBV6-5|.|.|TRBJ2-7
CASSYVREDEQYF
TGTGCCAGCAGTTACGTCAGGGAGGACGAGCAGTACTTC
>TRBV5-1|TRBD2|.|TRBJ2-1
CASSLDGGGLNEQFF
TGCGCCAGCAGCTTGGACGGGGGAGGGCTCAATGAGCAGTTCTTC
>TRBV7-6|TRBD1|.|TRBJ1-1
CASSSRQGSEAFF
TGTGCCAGCAGCTCCCGACAGGGTAGTGAAGCTTTCTTT
>TRBV2|.|.|TRBJ2-1
CASSEPGGNEQFF
TGTGCCAGCAGTGAACCGGGCGGGAATGAGCAGTTCTTC
>TRBV12-5|.|.|TRBJ1-1
CASGLTRGWTEAFF
TGTGCTAGTGGTTTGACCCGGGGTTGGACTGAAGCTTTCTTT
>TRBV9|TRBD1|.|TRBJ1-4
CASSAPQGVEEEKLFF
TGTGCCAGCAGCGCCCCCCAGGGGGTTGAAGAGGAAAAACTGTTTTTT
>TRBV14|.|.|TRBJ2-1
CASSPEVRDNEQFF
TGTGCCAGCAGCCCGGAGGTCCGGGACAATGAGCAGTTCTTC
>TRBV18|TRBD1|.|TRBJ1-1
CASSLNTGGGTEAFF
TGTGCCAGCTCACTGAACACAGGGGGAGGGACTGAAGCTTTCTTT
>TRBV19|TRBD2|.|TRBJ2-1
CASSIETSGTSYNEQFF
TGTGCCAGTAGTATAGAGACTAGCGGGACATCCTACAATGAGCAGTTCTTC
>TRBV5-4|TRBD1|.|TRBJ2-2
CASSLAYRGITGELFF
TGTGCCAGCAGCTTGGCGTACAGGGGAATAACCGGGGAGCTGTTTTTT
>TRBV20-1|.|.|TRBJ2-1
CSASEDYEQFF
TGCAGTGCTAGCGAGGACTATGAGCAGTTCTTC
>TRBV19|TRBD2|once|TRBJ2-5
CASSMVGLAQETQYF
TGTGCCAGTAGTATGGTGGGACTAGCCCAAGAGACCCAGTACTTC
>TRBV6-5|.|.|TRBJ2-7
CASSYSDWSEQYF
TGTGCCAGCAGTTACTCGGACTGGAGCGAGCAGTACTTC
>TRBV18|.|.|TRBJ2-3
CASSPPGQEADTQYF
TGTGCCAGCTCACCACCAGGACAAGAGGCAGATACGCAGTATTTT
>TRBV4-3|.|.|TRBJ2-1
CASSQDQGYEQFF
TGCGCCAGCAGCCAGGATCAGGGATATGAGCAGTTCTTC